The sequence of this TCR beta chain was determined in a study of T cell repertoires in MIS-A myocarditis (dated by TCRdb to between 2021 and 2024). The QIAamp DNA FFPE kit was used to extract genomic DNA from formalin-fixed paraffin-embedded autopsy tissue. In regard to this clone: What antigen it recognizes has not been identified. No per-base quality is available; no much larger clone lies one base away.

TCRbeta CDR3 regions were amplified by the immunoSEQ bias-controlled multiplex PCR and were subjected to high-throughput sequencing. The study's processing was this. The immunoSEQ vendor pipeline collapsed and filtered the CDR3 sequences so that the abundance and frequency of each unique TCRbeta CDR3 could be quantified. Using a 90% global sequence identity threshold, CD-HIT clustered dominant CDR3 amino acid sequences together with SARS-CoV-2-specific ImmuneCODE TCRbeta sequences. Clones at frequencies from 0.1 to 1 were categorized as hyperexpanded, and clones at frequencies from 0.01 to 0.1 were categorized as large. MiXCR was used to confirm CDR3 amino acid sequences and V and J gene assignments of dominant clones. The R stringdist package was used to compute Levenshtein distances between the patient clonotypes and the ImmuneCODE hits. TCRdb limited this immuneACCESS table to in-frame rearrangements with V and J called. A share of clones is missing; checked studies link under half to unresolved V genes, and the rest is unexplained. The V and J calls and clone size are taken from that table; D and trimming were inferred from the DNA. The sample table records some 6,000 clones; 78% of these occur just once. Of the sample, around 65% falls within the top ten clones.

The cysteine opens and the phenylalanine closes a CDR3 of 12 amino acids. CDR3 DNA is the only sequence kept; it has 36 bases, read in frame from the first base. Per the germline V gene, SQVTM is the CDR1 and ANQGSEA is the CDR2. V is pared back by 7 bases and J by 3 bases, with 12 bases lying between the germline termini. The sample consisted of interventricular septum heart tissue obtained at autopsy. The cell subset or site label here, explained by the study, means: cardiac tissue sample (left or right ventricle, interventricular septum, or pericardium). The receptor's source is a man aged 18 to 29 with fulminant myocarditis from multisystem inflammatory syndrome in adults (MIS-A) after COVID-19. The chain couples TRBV29-1 to TRBJ1-2; D gene: possibly TRBD1, on 5 matching bases. The CDR3 reads as follows: CSGYGTYYGYTF. In nucleotides, the sequence is TGCAGCGGGTACGGGACGTACTATGGCTACACCTTC.